Listed here is a single TCR beta chain. The sample holds a few counts of this clone. This clone's antigen is unknown. One base away there is no much larger clone; base qualities are not given. To prepare the library, the immunoSEQ multiplex PCR assay was applied. RNA was extracted from all samples and reverse transcribed into cDNA, which served as template for TCR sequencing. First-strand cDNA was synthesized using SuperScript III with a 2:1 mix of oligo-dT and random hexamers. A synthetic immune receptor repertoire was used to measure amplification bias, and any remaining bias was corrected computationally. On the study's bioinformatics: After raw reads were preprocessed to remove errors, the CDR3 was defined following IMGT conventions as running from the conserved cysteine to phenylalanine. To get clonality, Shannon entropy was normalized by log2 of the number of productive unique TCRs and the result was subtracted from 1. Whether scalp clones were CD4 or CD8 was inferred by matching scalp TCRbeta sequences against CD4 and CD8 repertoires sorted from blood. TCRdb provides this immuneACCESS table in a form limited to in-frame rearrangements. Some clones are lacking; in checked studies, under half of them reflect an unresolved V gene, and why the rest are absent is not known. The DNA gave D and trimming, while V, J and clone size come from that table. The table for this sample lists about 98,000 clones; roughly two fifths of them were counted only once. Roughly 0.79% of the sample belongs to the ten largest clones.

This specimen comes from a study of CD8+ T cells in alopecia areata listed by TCRdb under 2018. For the wider study: Treated patients were enrolled in an open-label pilot trial of oral tofacitinib, 5 to 10 mg twice daily, for moderate-to-severe alopecia areata. TCRbeta CDR3 regions were amplified by immunoSEQ multiplex PCR with 35 Vbeta forward and 13 Jbeta reverse primers. The RNA source kit depended on sample type: the PAXgene miRNA kit for fixed scalp, the miRNeasy kit for PBMCs, and the RNeasy kit for mouse skin. Scalp clonality was compared among normal scalp (n=4), patchy alopecia areata scalp (n=8), and alopecia totalis/universalis scalp (n=8). Tofacitinib was given for 6 to 18 months, followed by 6 months of follow-up off drug to assess delayed response and recurrence. Patients on tofacitinib were biopsied at baseline and after 4 and 24 weeks of treatment, and several of the patients also had a later scalp biopsy. In both human patients and the C3H/HeJ mouse model, the study applied high-throughput TCRbeta sequencing to look at T cell clonal expansion in alopecia areata. Scalp tissue and sorted CD4+ and CD8+ peripheral blood T cells from patchy and totalis/universalis alopecia areata patients and from healthy controls were covered by human TCRbeta sequencing. Results and caveats for the whole study, not just this receptor: Resident alphabeta T cells in normal human skin are also sequenced, complicating scalp TCR repertoire analysis, unlike mouse skin dominated by gammadelta T cells. Shared TCR sequences between patients were less evident than in mice, which may be partly attributable to HLA diversity in the patient population. Compared with normal scalp, lesional scalp had higher clonality and more expanded CD8+ clones, particularly in alopecia totalis/universalis, a pattern that suggests antigenic drive.

Peripheral blood and lesional scalp punch biopsies were obtained from patients with alopecia areata. After PBMCs were isolated by density centrifugation and stained for CD3, CD4 and CD8, a FACSAria was used to sort CD4+ and CD8+ T cells. The specimen sequenced was CD4+ T cells sorted from blood. The sequence was collected from a human donor with alopecia areata.

The DNA sequence is as follows: TGTGCCAGCCCCAATGAGCAGTTCTTC. This is translated as CASPNEQFF. Recombination linked TRBV7-9 to TRBJ2-1, with no confident D gene call. The germline ends are 2 bases apart after V is trimmed by 8 bases and J by 6 bases. The germline V gene (reference sequence) gives CDR1 as SEHNR and CDR2 as FQNEAQ. The CDR3, cysteine through phenylalanine, is 9 amino acids long. The kept DNA is CDR3 alone, 27 bases in frame from the first base.